This T cell receptor beta chain was documented in a study of blood T cell repertoires in COVID-19. Whole-study context: Both acute and convalescent COVID-19 samples were obtained from the United States, Italy and Spain. PBMCs, B-cell-depleted T cells, or T cells provided the cDNA or gDNA that made up the material.

In the authors' methods: For nucleated cells, counts were estimated from reference gene primer amplification. This table comes from immunoSEQ multiplex PCR, and its TCRdb copy is limited to in-frame clones, with some not included. That table gives V, J and clone size, and the DNA gave D and trimming. The sample lists tens of thousands of clones; about three quarters were seen once. CDR1 and CDR2 (germline): LGHDT, YNNKEL (reference sequence). V shed 6 bases and J 3 bases; nucleotides not matched to a gene: 7. This CDR3 is 14 amino acids long. Material: peripheral blood. The chain uses TRBV3-1 (or the pseudogene TRBV3-2) and TRBJ2-7, with 8 bases lining up with TRBD1. This receptor was taken from a man aged 55 to 70 with active COVID-19. CDR3 nucleotide sequence: TGTGCCAGCAGTCCCGGGACAGGCGACTACGAGCAGTACTTC. Translating gives CASSPGTGDYEQYF.